Shown below are 31 T cell receptor beta chains from a single sample sequenced in a study of blood T cells in healthy people across ages (dated by TCRdb to 2013 to 2016). Library creation used 5' RACE. The instrument given in TCRdb is Illumina HiSeq 2500. A second PCR of about 7 to 12 cycles was run with a J-beta primer mix and a sample-barcoded 5' primer. The public reads were run again by TCRdb, first through fastp at Q25 and then through MiXCR, and only productive beta chains were kept. A single entry per CDR3 protein holds the most common genes and DNA from its merged rows. For this sample there are around 800,000 distinct CDR3 sequences; 20% to 30% appear just once. Around 3% of the sample lies in the top ten. This sample was shared with a second study, whose subject was T cells of mothers and their children.

The sample comprised blood. Receptors originate from a boy between 10 and 17 years old in good health.

The chain couples TRBV27 to TRBJ1-4, with a possible D match to TRBD1 (6 bases). Trimming left V 8 bases short and J 3 bases short, with 13 bases between. The CDR3 is made up of 14 amino acids. Germline V gene lookup returns CDR1 MNHEY and CDR2 SMNVEV (reference sequence). CDR3 sequence: CASGQGFANEKLFF. CDR3 nucleotides: TGTGCCAGCGGCCAGGGGTTCGCTAATGAAAAACTGTTTTTT.

This clonotype was counted a few times. This chain joins TRBV18 and TRBJ1-1; D is possibly TRBD1 (6 bases). Trimming took 4 bases from V and 1 from J, leaving 22 bases between them. Germline CDR1 and CDR2: KGHSH and LQKENI. There are 18 residues in the CDR3. The CDR3 protein is CASSLESGHLSWNTEAFF. The CDR3 DNA reads as TGTGCCAGCTCACTCGAATCGGGACACCTTTCGTGGAACACTGAAGCTTTCTTT.

This clonotype came up a few times. V is TRBV29-1 and J is TRBJ2-5, with TRBD1 matching 10 bases. This CDR3 has 13 residues. The V gene's germline CDR1 is SQVTM and CDR2 ANQGSEA. The V gene end was trimmed by 6 bases and the J gene end by 9 bases; junction bases not matched to a gene: 10. CDR3 sequence (DNA): TGCAGCGTAGGGACAGGGGTTAGGGAGGCCCAGTACTTC. This gives the protein CSVGTGVREAQYF.

This clonotype was counted a few times. The V and J genes are TRBV6-5 and TRBJ1-4; no firm D call. Germline V CDR1 and CDR2: MNHEY, SVGAGI. This CDR3 is built from 16 residues. The germline V and J ends were trimmed by 2 bases and 0 bases, with 10 bases remaining between them. CDR3 bases: TGTGCCAGCAGTTACAGTCAGGTCCCAACTAATGAAAAACTGTTTTTT. Translated: CASSYSQVPTNEKLFF.

This clonotype came up a few times. V and J are TRBV7-2 and TRBJ1-1, with 7 bases identical to TRBD1. The CDR3 has 15 amino acids. The germline V gene encodes CDR1 SGHTA and CDR2 FQGNSA. V dropped 5 bases and J dropped 0; count of bases not matched to a gene: 6. In DNA, the CDR3 is TGTGCCAGCAGCCCCTCCGGGACAGTGAACACTGAAGCTTTCTTT. Translated: CASSPSGTVNTEAFF.

V is TRBV29-1 and J is TRBJ2-5; 8 bases fit TRBD2. Germline V CDR1 and CDR2: SQVTM, ANQGSEA. CDR3 length: 13 amino acids. V was pared by 7 bases and J by 0 bases, with 4 bases of the junction left unmatched. The CDR3 region has the DNA TGCAGCGCTACTAGCGGCAACCAAGAGACCCAGTACTTC. It specifies CSATSGNQETQYF.

This chain uses TRBV5-1 with TRBJ1-2; D ambiguous. V was trimmed by 2 bases and J by 7 bases, leaving 21 bases between them. In germline, CDR1 is SGHRS, CDR2 YFSETQ. The CDR3 length is 16 residues. The CDR3 spells CASSFGPGPAGSGYTF. CDR3 in DNA: TGCGCCAGCAGCTTCGGCCCGGGCCCTGCTGGAAGTGGCTACACCTTC. The variable domain in full, completed from reference TRBV5-1 and TRBJ1-2, reads KAGVTQTPRYLIKTRGQQVTLSCSPISGHRSVSWYQQTPGQGLQFLFEYFSETQRNKGNFPGRFSGRQFSNSRSEMNVSTLELGDSALYLCASSFGPGPAGSGYTFGSGTRLTVV.

This clonotype was found a few times. The genes are TRBV28 and TRBJ2-2, with 11 nucleotides matching TRBD2. The V gene's germline CDR1 is MDHEN and CDR2 SYDVKM. This CDR3 has 18 amino acids. V shed 5 bases and J 5 bases; nucleotides not matched to a gene: 13. CDR3 bases: TGTGCCAGCAGTACTATAGCGGGGGGGACCGGTCGAACCGGGGAGCTGTTTTTT. Its protein product is CASSTIAGGTGRTGELFF.

The V gene is TRBV5-1, the J gene TRBJ2-4; D may correspond to TRBD1 or TRBD2 (5 bases each). The germline gives CDR1 SGHRS, CDR2 YFSETQ. Trimming took off 4 bases at V and 4 bases at J, with 15 bases between the two ends. The CDR3 covers 15 residues. CDR3 nucleotides: TGCGCCAGCAGCCCGAGGGACGCAGGAAAAAACATTCAGTACTTC. It specifies CASSPRDAGKNIQYF.

This rearrangement joins TRBV3-1 to TRBJ2-1; possibly TRBD1 for D (6 bases). Germline V CDR1 and CDR2: LGHDT, YNNKEL (reference sequence). The ends were cut back, 1 base at V and 9 bases at J, with 13 bases in the middle. This CDR3 is 14 amino acids long. The CDR3: CASSQGNREGEQFF. Here the CDR3 DNA reads TGTGCCAGCAGCCAAGGTAACAGGGAAGGTGAGCAGTTCTTC.

The chain combines TRBV6-1 with TRBJ1-5; no clear D. Trimming left V 4 bases short and J 7 bases short, with 11 bases between. Germline V gives CDR1 MNHNS, CDR2 SASEGT. The CDR3 covers 13 residues. The CDR3 DNA reads as TGTGCCAGCAGTGTTGGAGGGCGGCAGCCCCAGCATTTT. Encoded protein: CASSVGGRQPQHF.

This chain connects TRBV6-5 to TRBJ2-7; D possibly matches TRBD1 or TRBD2 (5 bases each). CDR1 is MNHEY, CDR2 SVGAGI, per germline. V was cut by 2 bases and J by 4 bases, with 15 bases left in between. The CDR3 covers 15 residues. CDR3 nucleotide sequence: TGTGCCAGCAGTTACGAGGGGAACAGGATTTACGAGCAGTACTTC. It specifies CASSYEGNRIYEQYF.

The genes are TRBV5-1 and TRBJ2-3; TRBD2 aligns across 9 bases. The junction had 4 bases not matched to a gene; V was cut back by 0 bases and J by 5 bases. The CDR3 covers 15 residues. The germline V gene encodes CDR1 SGHRS and CDR2 YFSETQ. The CDR3 bases are TGCGCCAGCAGCTTGGCCGGGACTAGCCTAGATACGCAGTATTTT. As protein: CASSLAGTSLDTQYF.

The chain recombines TRBV7-2 with TRBJ2-7; TRBD1 matches at 7 bases. Germline V lookup: CDR1 SGHTA, CDR2 FQGNSA. V dropped 6 bases and J dropped 1; count of bases not matched to a gene: 6. CDR3 length equals 14 residues. The CDR3 loop is CASRSGTESYEQYF. The CDR3 region has the DNA TGTGCCAGCAGATCCGGGACAGAGTCCTACGAGCAGTACTTC.

This clonotype was detected a few times. This chain uses TRBV6-1 with TRBJ2-4; D gene uncertain. Germline lookup yields CDR1 MNHNS and CDR2 SASEGT. This CDR3 is 16 amino acids long. With 2 bases removed from V and 7 bases from J, the gap between germline ends came to 18 bases. The CDR3 loop reads CASSESSFGPANIQYF. CDR3 nucleotide sequence: TGTGCCAGCAGTGAAAGTTCCTTCGGACCGGCCAACATTCAGTACTTC.

In this sample, this clonotype turned up many times. This sequence joins TRBV7-8 and TRBJ2-7, with no clear D. The ends were cut back, 5 bases at V and 3 bases at J, with 23 bases in the middle. Germline CDR1 reads SGHVS; CDR2 reads FQNEAQ. The CDR3 totals 17 residues. The CDR3 DNA sequence: TGTGCCAGCAGCATTAGTGGGGTCCTCTCATCCGGCTACGAGCAGTACTTC. It translates to CASSISGVLSSGYEQYF.

There are a few counts of this clonotype. The V gene is TRBV6-6, the J gene TRBJ1-3; D gene uncertain. This CDR3 region has 13 residues. Germline V gives CDR1 MNHNY, CDR2 SVGAGI (reference sequence). V shed 6 bases and J shed 4 bases, with 10 bases lying between them. The CDR3, as DNA: TGTGCCAGCAGGCCCCGGGAAGGAAACACCATATATTTT. Its translation: CASRPREGNTIYF.

Comments on this clonotype: A junction end diverges from the germline sequence, so it may reflect a read error. The chain carries TRBV12-3 or TRBV12-4 and TRBJ1-2; D gene uncertain. This CDR3 has 14 amino acids. The DNA for the CDR3 is TGTGCCAGCAGTTTAGGTACCACTAACTATGGCTACGCCTTC. Translation: CASSLGTTNYGYAF.

This clonotype has a single count. The chain joins TRBV9 to TRBJ2-3, with D possibly matching TRBD1 (6 bases). Trimming removed 4 bases at V and 6 bases at J, with 21 bases between. The germline V gene encodes CDR1 SGDLS and CDR2 YYNGEE. This CDR3 contains 16 residues. The CDR3 loop reads CASSPWGPGIKDTQYF. CDR3 bases: TGTGCCAGCAGCCCTTGGGGGCCGGGGATTAAGGATACGCAGTATTTT.

The chain employs TRBV6-5 and TRBJ2-5; weak D call: TRBD1 (7 bases). V dropped 7 bases and J dropped 0 bases, with 15 bases sitting between them. Germline V gene sequence: CDR1 MNHEY, CDR2 SVGAGI. The CDR3 has 15 residues. The CDR3 bases are TGTGCCAGCACCCAGGGGGGTTCAGACCAAGAGACCCAGTACTTC. This sequence encodes CASTQGGSDQETQYF.

This clonotype was observed a handful of times. The chain combines TRBV5-1 with TRBJ1-2; TRBD1 might be the D (6 bases). Trimming cost V 0 bases and J 4 bases, with 13 bases left between them. Germline CDR1 is SGHRS and CDR2 is YFSETQ. This CDR3 is 15 amino acids long. CDR3 in DNA: TGCGCCAGCAGCTTGGCCGGGGGGCATAGCTATGGCTACACCTTC. Protein product: CASSLAGGHSYGYTF.

This clonotype came up many times. The chain uses TRBV27 and TRBJ1-4; possible D gene TRBD1, 5 bases. This CDR3 region has 13 residues. Per the germline V gene, CDR1 is MNHEY and CDR2 is SMNVEV (reference sequence). Between the trimmed V and J ends, which lost 6 bases and 8 bases, there was a span of 13 bases. The CDR3: CASSLQGGEKLFF. Written as DNA, the CDR3 is TGTGCCAGCAGCTTGCAGGGTGGGGAAAAACTGTTTTTT.

This clonotype showed up just a few times. The chain carries TRBV12-5 and TRBJ2-1; 10 bases are shared with TRBD2. Germline V CDR1 and CDR2: LGHNT, FRNRAP. The CDR3 consists of 16 residues. V was pared by 2 bases and J by 8 bases, with 9 bases of the junction left unmatched. CDR3 region: CASGLYSGLATDEQFF. The CDR3 DNA is TGTGCTAGTGGTTTGTACTCGGGACTAGCGACTGATGAGCAGTTCTTC.

There are a few counts of this clonotype. The chain has TRBV28 and TRBJ2-5, with D possibly called TRBD1 or TRBD2 (5 bases each). The V gene's germline CDR1 is MDHEN and CDR2 SYDVKM. The V end was cut by 10 bases, the J end by 1 base, with 13 bases between. The CDR3 extends over 13 amino acids. CDR3 residues: CATFRDGQETQYF. The CDR3 nucleotides read TGTGCCACCTTCAGGGACGGCCAAGAGACCCAGTACTTC.

This clonotype was counted between two and nine times. J is TRBJ2-7 and V is TRBV7-2, with D maybe TRBD1 (5 bases). CDR1 and CDR2 from the germline V gene are SGHTA and FQGNSA. V was trimmed by 5 bases and J by 2 bases, leaving 16 bases between them. This CDR3 spans 15 amino acids. The CDR3 loop reads CASSPRRVATYEQYF. CDR3 DNA sequence: TGTGCCAGCAGCCCTCGCAGGGTGGCTACCTACGAGCAGTACTTC.

The gene calls are TRBV15 and TRBJ2-5; D may be TRBD2 (7 bases). Trimming removed 1 base from V and 5 bases from J, with 17 bases in between. Germline loops: CDR1 LNHNV, CDR2 YYDKDF (reference sequence). The CDR3 spans 16 residues. The DNA of the CDR3 is TGTGCCACCAGCAGAGTTTCTAACGGGGGGCTTGAGACCCAGTACTTC. Protein sequence: CATSRVSNGGLETQYF.

This chain links TRBV6-5 with TRBJ1-3, with D possibly being TRBD1 (6 bases). The V gene's germline CDR1 is MNHEY and CDR2 SVGAGI. CDR3 length: 15 residues. Trimming left V 6 bases short and J 0 bases short, with 12 bases between. The CDR3 DNA reads TGTGCCAGCAGATACAGGGCGCTCTCTGGAAACACCATATATTTT. This codes for CASRYRALSGNTIYF.

The V call is TRBV5-1, the J call TRBJ1-1; TRBD1 matches 8 bases. The CDR3 is 14 amino acids. V shed 7 bases and J 0 bases; nucleotides not matched to a gene: 5. Germline V gives CDR1 SGHRS, CDR2 YFSETQ. The CDR3 reads CASSAGGMNTEAFF. The DNA for the CDR3 is TGCGCCAGCTCCGCAGGGGGCATGAACACTGAAGCTTTCTTT.

The rearrangement links TRBV3-1 to TRBJ2-7; 9 bases align to TRBD2. The germline CDR1 and CDR2 sequences are LGHDT and YNNKEL (reference sequence). CDR3 length: 15 residues. Trimming removed 5 bases from V and 3 bases from J; junction bases left unmatched: 8. CDR3 in DNA: TGTGCCAGCAGCGATCGACTAGCGGAGAGCTACGAGCAGTACTTC. Its protein product is CASSDRLAESYEQYF.

The rearrangement joins TRBV28 to TRBJ2-1, with 8 bases that match TRBD2. V shed 5 bases, J shed 7 bases, and the junction held 10 bases outside the gene matches. Germline assignment: CDR1 MDHEN and CDR2 SYDVKM. There are 15 residues in the CDR3. The CDR3: CASSHFAGGLNEQFF. CDR3 DNA sequence: TGTGCCAGCAGTCATTTCGCGGGGGGTCTGAATGAGCAGTTCTTC.

This clonotype showed up just a few times. The rearrangement joins TRBV6-6 to TRBJ1-4; 8 bases map to TRBD1. The CDR3 runs 14 residues. Per the germline V gene, CDR1 is MNHNY and CDR2 is SVGAGI (reference sequence). The V gene end was trimmed by 6 bases and the J gene end by 8 bases; junction bases not matched to a gene: 8. The CDR3 here is CASRDTGGREKLFF. CDR3 DNA sequence: TGTGCCAGCAGGGACACAGGGGGTCGAGAAAAACTGTTTTTT.